A selection of T cell receptor beta chains follows, all from one sample in a study of cytomegalovirus exposure and HLA in healthy donors. Produced via immunoSEQ multiplex PCR; TCRdb's table is partial and in-frame only. Here the sample table reports around 70,000 clones. Sequenced input: PBMCs. The receptors come from a boy aged 10-17 years in good health and CMV-seronegative. CDR3s include the opening cysteine and the closing phenylalanine or tryptophan. Fields, in order: J gene, V gene, D gene, CDR3 DNA, CDR3 protein. A D gene is named only where the DNA matches it firmly.

>TRBJ1-5|TRBV19|.
TGTGCCGGAAGTACGTGGGGGGGCGATCAGCCCCAGCATTTT
CAGSTWGGDQPQHF
>TRBJ1-1|TRBV7-3|TRBD1
TGTGCCAGCAGCCAGGGACAGGGGCCGACTGAAGCTTTCTTT
CASSQGQGPTEAFF
>TRBJ2-5|TRBV10-3|TRBD1
TGTGCCATCAGATCGGACAGGGCAAAGTGGGAGACCCAGTACTTC
CAIRSDRAKWETQYF
>TRBJ2-7|TRBV4-1|TRBD2
TGCGCCAGCAGCCAAGTCGATATTCGGCTAGCGGGGAACTCCTACGAGCAGTACTTC
CASSQVDIRLAGNSYEQYF
>TRBJ1-1|TRBV7-3|.
TGTGCCAGCAGCTTAACGCCAGGCTTGAACACTGAAGCTTTCTTT
CASSLTPGLNTEAFF
>TRBJ1-1|TRBV5-4|TRBD1
TGTGCCAGCAGCTTGGTTACAGGGGAGTCTGAAGCTTTCTTT
CASSLVTGESEAFF
>TRBJ1-5|TRBV7-9|TRBD1
TGTGCCAGCAGCTGGGGGACAGGGGCAAACCAGCCCCAGCATTTT
CASSWGTGANQPQHF
>TRBJ2-3|TRBV4-3|.
TGCGCCAGCAGCCATCGGAGGGCAGGAGATACGCAGTATTTT
CASSHRRAGDTQYF
>TRBJ2-7|TRBV2|TRBD1
TGTGCCAGCAGTGAGGACAGGGTCTACGAGCAGTACTTC
CASSEDRVYEQYF
>TRBJ1-1|TRBV10-3|.
TGTGCCATCAGTGAGACAACTGAAGCTTTCTTT
CAISETTEAFF
>TRBJ1-1|TRBV18|.
TGTGCCAGCTCCCTGACAAGGGACACTGAAGATTTCTTT
CASSLTRDTEDFF
>TRBJ1-2|TRBV19|.
TGTGCCAGTAGTTTGACAGTAGAGAACTATGGCTACACCTTC
CASSLTVENYGYTF
>TRBJ2-7|TRBV7-9|.
TGTGCCAGCAGCCCCCACGGGGAGGGGGCCTACGAGCAGTACTTC
CASSPHGEGAYEQYF
>TRBJ1-5|TRBV6-5|.
TGTGCCAGCAGCTCCAGGGGAGGGGGCAATCAGCCCCAGCATTTT
CASSSRGGGNQPQHF
>TRBJ2-5|TRBV29-1|TRBD1
TGCAGCACCGACAGGGGGAAAGAGACCCAGTACTTC
CSTDRGKETQYF
>TRBJ1-2|TRBV11-2|TRBD1
TGTGCCAGCAGCCCAGGACAGGGCGGCTACACCTTC
CASSPGQGGYTF
>TRBJ1-5|TRBV6-5|.
TGTGCCAGCAGTTACTCAGTCGGGGGCAATCAGCCCCAGCATTTT
CASSYSVGGNQPQHF
>TRBJ1-6|TRBV2|TRBD1
TGTGCCAGCAGTGATGAGGGGGCTGGTAATTCACCCCTCCACTTT
CASSDEGAGNSPLHF
>TRBJ1-1|TRBV30|.
TGTGCCTGGGATGCAGGTAACACTGAAGCTTTCTTT
CAWDAGNTEAFF
>TRBJ1-2|TRBV13|.
TGTGCCAGCAGCTTAGGTTATCCCGTCTATGGCTACACCTTC
CASSLGYPVYGYTF
>TRBJ1-2|TRBV11-2|TRBD1
TGTGCCAGCAGCTTAGATTGGGGGACAGGCTATGGCTACACCTTC
CASSLDWGTGYGYTF
>TRBJ1-2|TRBV6-1|.
TGTGCCAGCAGTGAACAACAGGTCTATGGCTACACCTTC
CASSEQQVYGYTF
>TRBJ1-2|TRBV5-6|.
TGTGCCAGCAGCTTGGGGGGAGAAGACTATGGCTACACCTTC
CASSLGGEDYGYTF
>TRBJ2-2|TRBV5-1|.
TGCGCCAGCAGCTTAGCTCCCAGGCTAAGGAACACCGGGGAGCTGTTTTTT
CASSLAPRLRNTGELFF
>TRBJ1-1|TRBV6-1|.
TGTGCCAGCAGTGAGTTAGGGGACACTGAAGCTTTCTTT
CASSELGDTEAFF
>TRBJ2-5|TRBV5-6|.
TGTGCCAGCAGCTTGCGGACAGCCCAAGAGACCCAGTACTTC
CASSLRTAQETQYF
>TRBJ1-1|TRBV30|.
TGTGCCTGGAGTGGGCATCGGGACACTGAAGCTTTCTTT
CAWSGHRDTEAFF
>TRBJ1-4|TRBV4-2|.
TGTGCCAGCAGCCAACAACACGCAACTAATGAAAAACTGTTTTTT
CASSQQHATNEKLFF
>TRBJ2-7|TRBV4-2|TRBD2
TGTGCCAGCAGCCAAGTCTACTCGGGGGGATCCTCGTACGAGCAGTACTTC
CASSQVYSGGSSYEQYF
>TRBJ2-1|TRBV4-3|.
TGCGCCAGCAGCCAGTCACGAGGTCCCGGAGCCGACAATGAGCAGTTCTTC
CASSQSRGPGADNEQFF
>TRBJ1-2|TRBV2|TRBD1
TGTGCCAGCAGTGAAGCCCGGGACAGGGCCACTCCTAACTATGGCTACACCTTC
CASSEARDRATPNYGYTF
>TRBJ1-5|TRBV5-6|.
TGTGCCAGCAGCTTGGGAATGGCGGGGAACCTCAATCAGCCCCAGCATTTT
CASSLGMAGNLNQPQHF
>TRBJ2-7|TRBV19|.
TGTGCCAGTAGTATCGGGGGGCACGAGCAGTACTTC
CASSIGGHEQYF
>TRBJ2-7|TRBV2|.
TGTGCCAGCAATCAGGGTCGCCCCCTCGAGCAGTACTTC
CASNQGRPLEQYF
>TRBJ2-5|TRBV2|.
TGTGCCAGCAGAAGGACAGCAGGAGTAGGGGAGACCCAGTACTTC
CASRRTAGVGETQYF
>TRBJ1-1|TRBV4-3|.
TGCGCCAGCAGCCAAGCTTTCCCAGCGCTCGTTTTGAACACTGAAGCTTTCTTT
CASSQAFPALVLNTEAFF
>TRBJ2-3|TRBV4-1|TRBD2
TGCGCCTCTAGCGGGGGGGACACAGATACGCAGTATTTT
CASSGGDTDTQYF
>TRBJ2-3|TRBV5-4|.
TGTGCCAGCAGCCTTCGGTCCTCCGATACGCAGTATTTT
CASSLRSSDTQYF
>TRBJ1-2|TRBV5-4|.
TGTGCCAGCAGCTCCAGACAGGCTATCTATGGCTACACCTTC
CASSSRQAIYGYTF
>TRBJ1-4|TRBV4-1|TRBD1
TGCGCCAGCAGCGTACCGGGACAGGGGAAGGAAAAACTGTTTTTT
CASSVPGQGKEKLFF
>TRBJ2-3|TRBV9|.
TGTGCCAGCAGCGTAGAGTGGGGGGGCAAGGATACGCAGTATTTT
CASSVEWGGKDTQYF
>TRBJ1-2|TRBV19|TRBD1
TGTGCCAGTAGTTCTCGACAGGGAGGATTGCAGGGCTACACCTTC
CASSSRQGGLQGYTF
>TRBJ2-1|TRBV10-3|.
TGTGCCATCAGTGAGTTAGCAGGGTACAATGAGCAGTTCTTC
CAISELAGYNEQFF
>TRBJ1-2|TRBV10-3|.
TGTGCCATCAGCCCTCGTACAGAGTATGGCTACACCTTC
CAISPRTEYGYTF
>TRBJ1-6|TRBV18|TRBD1
TGTGCCAGCTCATCGGGGACAGGGGGCACGTCTTCACCCCTCCACTTT
CASSSGTGGTSSPLHF